The next 27 T cell receptor beta chains were all read from a single sample in a study of regulatory T cells in long-lasting Graves disease. Time point described: newly diagnosed GD, antithyroid drugs for less than 3 months. Construction of the TCR library relied on RNA isolated from PBMCs. With iRepertoire HTBI primers and Arm-PCR of CDR3 regions, TCR beta libraries were built. One entry per CDR3 protein, called by TCRdb with MiXCR from the multiplex PCR reads. The sample has approximately 230,000 distinct CDR3 sequences; approximately 20% are singletons. The source material was peripheral blood mononuclear cells (PBMCs), sampled at new diagnosis, from a patient treated with antithyroid drugs. These receptors were taken from a female donor with Graves disease.

The rearrangement joins TRBV25-1 to TRBJ2-1; possibly TRBD1 for D (7 bases). With 6 bases removed from V and 9 bases from J, the gap between germline ends came to 12 bases. This CDR3 contains 12 residues. Germline values: CDR1 MGHDK, CDR2 SYGVNS. The CDR3 sequence: CASRPGGGEQFF. The DNA for the CDR3 is TGTGCCAGCAGGCCAGGGGGAGGTGAGCAGTTCTTC.

This clonotype was seen ten or more times. The chain carries TRBV29-1 and TRBJ2-7; D remains unclear. The CDR3 covers 12 residues. The germline V gene has CDR1 SQVTM and CDR2 ANQGSEA. V lost 0 bases, J lost 0 bases, and 3 bases lay in between. CDR3: CSVEDHSYEQYF. CDR3 bases: TGCAGCGTTGAAGATCACTCCTACGAGCAGTACTTC.

This clonotype was observed at least ten times. V and J are TRBV5-1 and TRBJ1-4; tentatively, D is TRBD1 (5 bases). CDR1 is SGHRS, CDR2 YFSETQ, per germline. The CDR3 sequence is 15 residues long. V was shortened by 3 bases and J by 3 bases, with 12 bases between the two germline ends. For the CDR3, the DNA is TGCGCCAGCAGCTCGATGGGGGAATCTAATGAAAAACTGTTTTTT. This gives the protein CASSSMGESNEKLFF.

This clonotype has a count of ten or more. The rearrangement links TRBV28 to TRBJ2-2, with TRBD2 identical over 8 bases. Trimming took 6 bases from V and 3 from J; bases not matched to a gene: 15. Germline V gene data show CDR1 as MDHEN and CDR2 as SYDVKM. This CDR3 comprises 18 residues. CDR3 amino acids: CASSVGAYFGRDTGELFF. CDR3 coding DNA: TGTGCCAGCAGCGTTGGGGCCTATTTCGGGAGGGACACCGGGGAGCTGTTTTTT.

This clonotype was seen a few times. V is TRBV5-8 and J is TRBJ1-2; the D is unclear. The V end was cut by 4 bases, the J end by 8 bases, with 18 bases between. The CDR3 is 14 residues long. The germline V gene encodes CDR1 SGHTS and CDR2 YDEGEE. The CDR3 DNA follows: TGTGCCAGCAGCCCCCCTTTGGTGGGGAACGGCTACACCTTC. Translation: CASSPPLVGNGYTF.

This clonotype has a count of ten or more. This chain joins TRBV12-3 or TRBV12-4 and TRBJ2-2, with D uncertain. Between the trimmed V and J ends, which lost 8 bases and 6 bases, there was a span of 22 bases. The CDR3 runs to 16 residues. The CDR3, as DNA: TGTGCCAGCTCCCCGGCCCTGACGGTCGGCGCCGGGGAGCTGTTTTTT. This codes for CASSPALTVGAGELFF.

This clonotype turned up a few times. This chain joins TRBV2 and TRBJ1-2; D possibly corresponds to TRBD1 (6 bases). CDR1 and CDR2 from the germline V gene are SNHLY and FYNNEI. V gave up 6 bases and J gave up 6 bases, with 14 bases separating them. This CDR3 region has 13 residues. CDR3 sequence: CASSQRSGDGYTF. In DNA, the CDR3 is TGTGCCAGCAGCCAACGGTCAGGGGATGGCTACACCTTC.

Of note for this clonotype: A single base separates this from a much larger clone, so it may be a read error. The chain has TRBV2 and TRBJ2-5; D is uncertain. CDR1 SNHLY and CDR2 FYNNEI come from the germline V gene. Trimming stripped 4 bases from V and 1 base from J, with 10 bases between. The CDR3 is 14 amino acids. CDR3 residues: CASSVRGSQETQYF. In nucleotides, the CDR3 is TGTGCCAGCAGTGTAAGAGGTTCCCAAGAGACCCAGTACTTC.

This clonotype was counted ten times or more. The chain carries TRBV28 and TRBJ1-2; D remains ambiguous. CDR1 is MDHEN and CDR2 is SYDVKM in the germline V gene. This CDR3 is built from 12 residues. The ends were cut back, 7 bases at V and 8 bases at J, with 14 bases in the middle. The CDR3 coding sequence is TGTGCCAGCAACGGCCAGGCGGGGGGCTACACCTTC. Its protein is CASNGQAGGYTF.

There are many counts of this clonotype. This chain uses TRBV6-1 with TRBJ2-7, with D unresolved. V was trimmed by 6 bases and J by 7 bases, leaving 19 bases between them. Germline lookup yields CDR1 MNHNS and CDR2 SASEGT. The CDR3 spans 14 residues. CDR3 region: CASRPIFSSWEQYF. The CDR3 DNA sequence: TGTGCCAGCAGACCCATTTTTTCTTCTTGGGAGCAGTACTTC.

In its sample, this clonotype was seen once. This may be a read error, as it is one base from a much larger clone. This chain joins TRBV7-8 and TRBJ1-2, with unresolved D. CDR3 length: 13 residues. Germline V gives CDR1 SGHVS, CDR2 FQNEAQ. In nucleotides, the CDR3 is TGTGCCAGCAGCTTAGAGTACAGATATGGCTGCACCTTC. Translated, it gives CASSLEYRYGCTF.

The sample holds many counts of this clonotype. The genes are TRBV3-1 and TRBJ2-6; D is ambiguous. The germline CDR1 and CDR2 sequences are LGHDT and YNNKEL (reference sequence). This CDR3 contains 15 residues. V dropped 3 bases and J dropped 0 bases, with 6 bases sitting between them. The CDR3 here is CASSQSTSGANVLTF. The CDR3, as DNA: TGTGCCAGCAGCCAGTCAACCTCTGGGGCCAACGTCCTGACTTTC. The entire variable domain, with the rest obtained from reference TRBV3-1 and TRBJ2-6, is as follows: DTAVSQTPKYLVTQMGNDKSIKCEQNLGHDTMYWYKQDSKKFLKIMFSYNNKELIINETVPNRFSPKSPDKAHLNLHINSLELGDSAVYFCASSQSTSGANVLTFGAGSRLTVL.

This clonotype was seen a few times. The CDR3 reads CSESESNYGYTF. The CDR3 coding sequence is TGCAGTGAATCCGAATCTAACTATGGCTACACCTTC. This chain links TRBV20-1 with TRBJ1-2, with D unclear. CDR1 DFQATT and CDR2 SNEGSKA come from the germline V gene (reference sequence). V lost 7 bases and J lost 0, with 9 bases in between. The CDR3 has 12 amino acids.

About this clonotype: A far larger clone is just one base off, so this is likely a read error. The chain links TRBV11-1 to TRBJ2-7, with D perhaps TRBD1 (7 bases). This CDR3 spans 13 amino acids. V lost 3 bases and J lost 2, with 8 bases in between. The V gene's germline CDR1 is SGHAT and CDR2 FQDESV (reference sequence). The CDR3 protein is CASSFRGAYEQYF. The DNA for the CDR3 is TGTGCCAGCAGCTTCAGGGGGGCCTACGAGCAGTACTTC.

This clonotype has a count of ten or more. The chain is built from TRBV19 and TRBJ1-5, with D perhaps matching TRBD1 (5 bases). The germline V gene has CDR1 LNHDA and CDR2 SQIVND (reference sequence). V was trimmed by 6 bases and J by 3 bases, leaving 9 bases between them. This CDR3 region has 13 residues. CDR3 DNA sequence: TGTGCCAGTAGGACAGCCTCCAATCAGCCCCAGCATTTT. Protein product: CASRTASNQPQHF.

The CDR3 DNA reads as TGCGCCAGCAGCCAAGAGGCGGGACCCAGGGCAGATACGCAGTATTTT. Translated, it gives CASSQEAGPRADTQYF. This chain links TRBV4-3 with TRBJ2-3; tentatively, D is TRBD2 (6 bases). CDR1 is LGHNA and CDR2 is YSLEER in the germline V gene. The CDR3 covers 16 residues. With 0 bases removed from V and 4 bases from J, the gap between germline ends came to 14 bases.

This clonotype was counted ten times or more. Here the CDR3 DNA reads TGCGCCAGCAGCCAAGAACAGGGGGTCTATGGCTACACCTTC. Translated, it gives CASSQEQGVYGYTF. The rearrangement links TRBV4-3 to TRBJ1-2, with TRBD1 matching over 8 bases. The CDR3 has 14 residues. With 0 bases clipped from V and 4 bases from J, the junction kept 1 base outside the gene matches. Per germline, CDR1 LGHNA and CDR2 YSLEER.

This clonotype appeared many times. The rearrangement uses TRBV2 and TRBJ1-1; unclear D gene. V lost 4 bases and J lost 7, with 13 bases in between. The length of the CDR3 is 13 residues. In germline, CDR1 is SNHLY, CDR2 FYNNEI. CDR3 amino acids: CASSGLGRDEAFF. Here the CDR3 DNA reads TGTGCCAGCAGTGGCCTAGGGCGAGATGAAGCTTTCTTT.

This clonotype showed up many times. Its ends do not fully match the called genes, so a read error is possible. The chain carries TRBV7-7 and TRBJ2-7; D may match TRBD1 or TRBD2 (5 bases each). Germline loops: CDR1 SSHAT, CDR2 FNYEAQ (reference sequence). This CDR3 has 15 residues. The CDR3 bases are TGTGCTAGCAGCTTAGCGAAGGGGAGCTCCTACGAGCAGTACTTC. This gives the protein CASSLAKGSSYEQYF.

This clonotype was counted at least ten times. The chain couples TRBV2 to TRBJ2-5, with 10 bases aligning to TRBD1. This CDR3 has 15 amino acids. Per the germline V gene, CDR1 is SNHLY and CDR2 is FYNNEI. V lost 6 bases to trimming and J lost 4 bases; unmatched junction nucleotides: 8. CDR3 sequence reads: CASSRDRGGGETQYF. The CDR3 region has the DNA TGTGCCAGCAGCCGGGACAGGGGAGGAGGAGAGACCCAGTACTTC.

Turning to this clonotype: This may be a read error: a much more frequent sequence differs by one nucleotide. This chain joins TRBV7-9 and TRBJ2-1; D ambiguous. Germline values: CDR1 SEHNR, CDR2 FQNEAQ (reference sequence). V lost 1 base and J 5 bases, leaving 3 bases between the germline ends. CDR3 size: 12 residues. The CDR3 spells CASSLGDNEQFF. The CDR3 DNA follows: TGTGCCAGCAGCTTAGGCGACAATGAGCAGTTCTTC.

The table lists this clonotype with many counts. The rearrangement uses TRBV6-1 and TRBJ1-2; D gene uncertain. This CDR3 has 14 amino acids. Germline CDR1 and CDR2: MNHNS and SASEGT. Trimming left V 6 bases short and J 3 bases short, with 14 bases between. This CDR3 reads CASRSTGLDYGYTF. The CDR3 DNA reads as TGTGCCAGCAGGTCGACTGGGTTGGACTATGGCTACACCTTC.

V gene TRBV29-1 combines with J gene TRBJ1-2; the D is unclear. V lost 1 base, J lost 4 bases, and 13 bases lay in between. From germline, CDR1 is SQVTM and CDR2 ANQGSEA. The CDR3 contains 14 residues. The CDR3 sequence is CSVEVYGVPYGYTF. The CDR3 DNA reads as TGCAGCGTTGAAGTTTACGGGGTCCCCTATGGCTACACCTTC.

This clonotype was counted many times. This chain links TRBV2 with TRBJ2-7; 9 bases map to TRBD1. Trimming cost V 2 bases and J 8 bases; bases outside gene matches: 10. This CDR3 comprises 15 residues. From germline, CDR1 is SNHLY and CDR2 FYNNEI. CDR3 region: CASSETGTGTSKQYF. CDR3 DNA sequence: TGTGCCAGCAGTGAAACCGGGACAGGGACGTCCAAGCAGTACTTC. Looking up the rest from reference TRBV2 and TRBJ2-7 gives the full variable domain: EPEVTQTPSHQVTQMGQEVILRCVPISNHLYFYWYRQILGQKVEFLVSFYNNEISEKSEIFDDQFSVERPDGSNFTLKIRSTKLEDSAMYFCASSETGTGTSKQYFGPGTRLTVT.

This clonotype was seen many times. V and J are TRBV6-1 and TRBJ2-3; 7 nucleotides agree with TRBD1. This CDR3 region has 14 residues. The ends lost 6 bases at V and 1 base at J; junction bases unmatched: 4. From germline, CDR1 is MNHNS and CDR2 SASEGT. The CDR3 bases are TGTGCCAGCAGAAACACAGGGGGCACAGATACGCAGTATTTT. Amino acids: CASRNTGGTDTQYF.

This clonotype was recorded at least ten times. The chain couples TRBV6-1 to TRBJ1-2; D perhaps matches TRBD1 (6 bases). The CDR3 contains 13 residues. V lost 4 bases, J lost 4 bases, and 10 bases lay in between. Germline V lookup: CDR1 MNHNS, CDR2 SASEGT. The CDR3 sequence is CASSGGHSYGYTF. The CDR3, as DNA: TGTGCCAGCAGTGGGGGGCACTCCTATGGCTACACCTTC.

This clonotype turned up a few times. This chain joins TRBV7-2 and TRBJ2-7; TRBD1 might be the D (6 bases). CDR3 length: 12 amino acids. Between the trimmed V and J ends, which lost 4 bases and 5 bases, there was a span of 9 bases. From germline, CDR1 is SGHTA and CDR2 FQGNSA. The CDR3 sequence: CASSYTGNEQYF. For the CDR3, the DNA is TGTGCCAGCAGCTACACAGGGAACGAGCAGTACTTC.